This T cell receptor beta chain was obtained from a study of human T cells and chemical hapten exposure. Study as a whole: Chiefly female patients presented with alopecia areata, totalis or universalis.

V dropped 9 bases and J dropped 1 base, with 12 bases sitting between them. The germline V gene has CDR1 ENHRY and CDR2 SYGVKD. The CDR3 runs 13 residues. Time point meaning: patch test 3, about 24 weeks after DPC sensitization. The treatment: therapeutic diphenylcyclopropenone sensitization with weekly scalp DPC. Total RNA was isolated from unfractionated whole blood. This clonotype was counted only a few times. Individual cDNA molecules (in the library) carried attached unique molecular identifiers. TCRdb recomputed calls from the RACE reads with MiXCR, one row per CDR3 protein. The sample contains tens of thousands of distinct CDR3 sequences, roughly 13% of which appear only once.

This material consisted of whole blood, taken in connection with sensitization to the hapten diphenylcyclopropenone (DPC). The rearrangement links TRBV10-3 to TRBJ1-1; the D gene is possibly TRBD1 (5 bases). The sequence came from a woman aged 40 to 50 with alopecia areata. Some clones in this sample may be carry-over from other donors' samples. CDR3 in amino acids: CAIIPGQNTEAFF. In DNA, the CDR3 is TGTGCCATTATTCCAGGACAGAACACTGAAGCTTTCTTT.